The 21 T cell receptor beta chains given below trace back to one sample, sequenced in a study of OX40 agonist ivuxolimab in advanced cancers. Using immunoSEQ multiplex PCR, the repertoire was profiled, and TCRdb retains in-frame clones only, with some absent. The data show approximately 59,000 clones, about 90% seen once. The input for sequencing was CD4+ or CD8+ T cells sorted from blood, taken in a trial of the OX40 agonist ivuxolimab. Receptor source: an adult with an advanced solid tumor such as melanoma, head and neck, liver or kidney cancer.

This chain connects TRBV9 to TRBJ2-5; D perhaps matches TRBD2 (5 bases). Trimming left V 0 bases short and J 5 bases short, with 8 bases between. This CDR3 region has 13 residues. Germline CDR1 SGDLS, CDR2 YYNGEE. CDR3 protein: CASSVASGETQYF. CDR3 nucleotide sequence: TGTGCCAGCAGCGTAGCATCGGGGGAGACCCAGTACTTC.

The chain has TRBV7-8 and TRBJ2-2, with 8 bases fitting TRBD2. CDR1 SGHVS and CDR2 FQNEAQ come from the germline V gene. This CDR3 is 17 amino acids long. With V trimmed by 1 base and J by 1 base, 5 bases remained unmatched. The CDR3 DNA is TGTGCCAGCAGCTTAGATAGCCTAGCGGGGAACACCGGGGAGCTGTTTTTT. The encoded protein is CASSLDSLAGNTGELFF.

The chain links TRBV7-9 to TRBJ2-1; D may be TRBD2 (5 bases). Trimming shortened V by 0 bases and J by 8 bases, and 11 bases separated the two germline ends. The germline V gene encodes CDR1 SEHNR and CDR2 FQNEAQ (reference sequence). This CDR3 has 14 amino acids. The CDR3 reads CASSLAHGVDEQFF. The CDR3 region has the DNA TGTGCCAGCAGCTTAGCACACGGGGTTGATGAGCAGTTCTTC.

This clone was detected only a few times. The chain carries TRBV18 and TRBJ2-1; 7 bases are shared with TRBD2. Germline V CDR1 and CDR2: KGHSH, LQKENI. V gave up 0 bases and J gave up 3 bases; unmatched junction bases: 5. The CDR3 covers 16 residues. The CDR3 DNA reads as TGTGCCAGCTCACCACCCGTAGCGGGTATCTACAATGAGCAGTTCTTC. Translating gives CASSPPVAGIYNEQFF.

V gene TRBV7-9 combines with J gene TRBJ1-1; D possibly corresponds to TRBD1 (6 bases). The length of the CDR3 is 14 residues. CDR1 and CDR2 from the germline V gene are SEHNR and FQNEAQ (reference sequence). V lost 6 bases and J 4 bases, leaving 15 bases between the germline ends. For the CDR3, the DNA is TGTGCCAGCAGTCTACAGGGTTTTGGCACTGAAGCTTTCTTT. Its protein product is CASSLQGFGTEAFF.

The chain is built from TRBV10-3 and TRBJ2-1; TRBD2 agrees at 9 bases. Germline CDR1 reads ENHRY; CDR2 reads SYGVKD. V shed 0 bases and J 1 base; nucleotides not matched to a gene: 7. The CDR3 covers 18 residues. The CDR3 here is CAISESWGAGGSYNEQFF. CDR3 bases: TGTGCCATCAGTGAGTCGTGGGGAGCGGGAGGATCCTACAATGAGCAGTTCTTC.

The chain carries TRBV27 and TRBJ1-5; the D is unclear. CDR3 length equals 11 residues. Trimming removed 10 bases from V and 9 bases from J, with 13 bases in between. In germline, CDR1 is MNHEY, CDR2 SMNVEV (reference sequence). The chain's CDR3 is CATPFYRPQHF. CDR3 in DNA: TGTGCCACCCCCTTCTACAGGCCCCAGCATTTT.

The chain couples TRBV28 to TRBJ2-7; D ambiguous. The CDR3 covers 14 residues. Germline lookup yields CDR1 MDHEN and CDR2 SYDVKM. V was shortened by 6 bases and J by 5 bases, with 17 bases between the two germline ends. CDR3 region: CASRKVAGGDEQYF. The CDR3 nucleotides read TGTGCCAGCAGAAAAGTGGCAGGCGGTGACGAGCAGTACTTC.

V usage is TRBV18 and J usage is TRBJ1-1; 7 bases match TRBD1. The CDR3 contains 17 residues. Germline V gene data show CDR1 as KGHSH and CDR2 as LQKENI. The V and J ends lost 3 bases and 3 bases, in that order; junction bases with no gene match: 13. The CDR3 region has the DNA TGTGCCAGCTCACCGGGACAGCCGCGCGAGGGGGACACTGAAGCTTTCTTT. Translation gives CASSPGQPREGDTEAFF.

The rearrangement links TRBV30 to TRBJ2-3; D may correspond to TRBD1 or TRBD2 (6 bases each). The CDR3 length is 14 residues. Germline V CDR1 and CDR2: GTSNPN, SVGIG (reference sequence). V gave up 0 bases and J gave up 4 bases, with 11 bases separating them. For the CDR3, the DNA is TGTGCCTGGAGTGTACAGGGAGGCGCAGATACGCAGTATTTT. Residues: CAWSVQGGADTQYF.

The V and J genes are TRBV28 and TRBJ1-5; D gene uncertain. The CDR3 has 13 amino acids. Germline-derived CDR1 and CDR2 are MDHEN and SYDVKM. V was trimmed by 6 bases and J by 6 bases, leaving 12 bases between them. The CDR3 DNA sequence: TGTGCCAGCAGCTGGAGCCTGAGTCAGCCCCAGCATTTT. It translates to CASSWSLSQPQHF. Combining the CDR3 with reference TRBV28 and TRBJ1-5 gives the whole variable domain DVKVTQSSRYLVKRTGEKVFLECVQDMDHENMFWYRQDPGLGLRLIYFSYDVKMKEKGDIPEGYSVSREKKERFSLILESASTNQTSMYLCASSWSLSQPQHFGDGTRLSIL.

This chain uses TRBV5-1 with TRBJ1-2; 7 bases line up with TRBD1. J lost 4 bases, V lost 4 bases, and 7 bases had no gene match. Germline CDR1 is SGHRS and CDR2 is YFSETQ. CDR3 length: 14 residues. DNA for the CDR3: TGCGCCAGCAGCAACCGGGGACAGAGCTATGGCTACACCTTC. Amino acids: CASSNRGQSYGYTF.

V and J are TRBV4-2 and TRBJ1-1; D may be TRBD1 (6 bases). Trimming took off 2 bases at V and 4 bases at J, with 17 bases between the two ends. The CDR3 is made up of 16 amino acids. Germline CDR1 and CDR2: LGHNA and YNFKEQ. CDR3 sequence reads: CASSQIEGLGGTEAFF. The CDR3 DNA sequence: TGTGCCAGCAGCCAAATCGAGGGGTTAGGGGGCACTGAAGCTTTCTTT.

CDR3 bases: TGCGCCAGCAGTGAGTTGGGGGGAACAGATACGCAGTATTTT. Translation gives CASSELGGTDTQYF. This chain connects TRBV10-1 to TRBJ2-3, with a weak D call TRBD2 (6 bases). This CDR3 is built from 14 residues. Looked up from germline, CDR1 is WNHNN and CDR2 is SYGVQD (reference sequence). V lost 1 base, J lost 3 bases, and 8 bases lay in between.

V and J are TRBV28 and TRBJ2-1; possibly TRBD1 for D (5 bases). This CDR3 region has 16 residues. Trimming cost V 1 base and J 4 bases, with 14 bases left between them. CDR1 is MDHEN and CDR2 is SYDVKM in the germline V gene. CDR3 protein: CASSLSGPRTYNEQFF. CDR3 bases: TGTGCCAGCAGTTTATCAGGGCCCCGAACGTACAATGAGCAGTTCTTC.

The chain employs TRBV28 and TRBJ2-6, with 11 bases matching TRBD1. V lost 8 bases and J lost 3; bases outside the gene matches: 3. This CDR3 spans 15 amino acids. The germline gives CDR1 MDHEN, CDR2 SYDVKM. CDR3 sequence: CASGTGGLGANVLTF. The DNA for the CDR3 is TGTGCCAGCGGGACAGGGGGACTTGGGGCCAACGTCCTGACTTTC.

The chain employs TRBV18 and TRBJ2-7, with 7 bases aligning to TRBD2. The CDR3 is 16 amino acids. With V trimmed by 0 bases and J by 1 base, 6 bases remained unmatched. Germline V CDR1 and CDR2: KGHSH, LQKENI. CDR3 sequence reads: CASSPPREKGSYEQYF. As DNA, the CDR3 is TGTGCCAGCTCACCACCGCGGGAGAAGGGGTCCTACGAGCAGTACTTC.

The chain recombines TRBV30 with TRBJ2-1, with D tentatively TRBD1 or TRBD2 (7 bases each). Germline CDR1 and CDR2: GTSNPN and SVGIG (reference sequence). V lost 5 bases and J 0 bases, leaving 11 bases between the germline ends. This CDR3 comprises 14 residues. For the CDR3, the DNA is TGTGCCTGGGGGAGGGACAGCTCCTACAATGAGCAGTTCTTC. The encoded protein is CAWGRDSSYNEQFF.

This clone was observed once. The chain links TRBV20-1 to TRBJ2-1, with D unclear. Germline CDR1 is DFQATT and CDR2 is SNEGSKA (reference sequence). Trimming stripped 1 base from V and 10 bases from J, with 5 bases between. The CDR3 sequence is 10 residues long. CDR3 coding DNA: TGCAGTGCTAGAGTAAGGGAGCAGTTCTTC. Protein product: CSARVREQFF.

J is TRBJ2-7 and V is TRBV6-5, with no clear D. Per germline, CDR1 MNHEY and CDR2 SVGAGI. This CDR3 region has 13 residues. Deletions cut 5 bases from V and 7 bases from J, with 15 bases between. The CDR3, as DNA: TGTGCCAGCAGTGGTTCAAGCTTGGGTGAGCAGTACTTC. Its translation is CASSGSSLGEQYF.

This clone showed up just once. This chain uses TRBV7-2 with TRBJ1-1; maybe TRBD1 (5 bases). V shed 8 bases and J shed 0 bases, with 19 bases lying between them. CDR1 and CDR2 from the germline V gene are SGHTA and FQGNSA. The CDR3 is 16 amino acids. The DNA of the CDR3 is TGTGCCAGCCACATTGTGGGGGGGGGAGTGAACACTGAAGCTTTCTTT. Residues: CASHIVGGGVNTEAFF.